The T cell receptor beta chain under discussion was sequenced for a study of shared clonotypes between healthy human individuals. Study observations and caveats: Only blood underwent sampling, and tissue repertoires likely differ. Clonotypes which were not shared had lower generation probabilities than clonotypes that all four donors shared.

Terminally differentiated effector memory CD45RA+ cells were left out of the naive CD8 fraction, which was CD45RO-negative and positively selected for CCR7. Over several immunoSEQ plates, each subset's genomic DNA was distributed in even portions. Authors' data handling: Filtering differed, since immunoSEQ gave only junction sequences and no quality scores. This table comes from immunoSEQ multiplex PCR, and its TCRdb copy is limited to in-frame clones, with some not included. V and J calls and clone size are those listed in that table; D and trimming were worked out from the DNA. The table lists around 580,000 clones, roughly 98% of them singletons. Germline loops: CDR1 MNHEY, CDR2 SMNVEV (reference sequence). The ends were cut back, 7 bases at V and 4 bases at J, with 17 bases in the middle. CDR3 size: 15 residues. Note on this clone: Its antigen is unknown.

This rearrangement joins TRBV27 to TRBJ2-1; D tentatively reads TRBD1 or TRBD2 (6 bases each). The sequencing input was naive CD8+ T cells sorted from blood. This TCR derives from a young man in good health. In DNA form, the CDR3 reads TGTGCCAGCACTCCCCGGTGGGGGGCGTACAATGAGCAGTTCTTC. The encoded protein is CASTPRWGAYNEQFF.